Shown below are 18 T cell receptor beta chains from a single sample sequenced in a study of CD8 T cells in ankylosing spondylitis. Study findings and constraints: There was a TCR beta motif, made of several highly homologous variants, that appeared characteristic of ankylosing spondylitis blood.

TCRdb redid the calling of the 5' RACE reads with MiXCR, one entry per CDR3 protein. The data hold hundreds of thousands of distinct CDR3 sequences, with roughly an eighth observed a single time. Their antigens remain unidentified. The sample taken for sequencing was blood, either unsorted or a sorted T cell fraction (not recorded which). These receptors originate from a male donor with ankylosing spondylitis.

J is TRBJ2-5 and V is TRBV5-6, with 8 bases lining up with TRBD1. The CDR3 sequence is 15 residues long. Trimming at V came to 4 bases and at J to 1 base, leaving 6 bases not matched to a gene. Germline V gene data show CDR1 as SGHDT and CDR2 as YYEEEE. The DNA of the CDR3 is TGTGCCAGCAGCAGAACGGACAGGGTCCAAGAGACCCAGTACTTC. Amino acid sequence: CASSRTDRVQETQYF.

The chain employs TRBV24-1 and TRBJ2-1; 9 nucleotides agree with TRBD1. V lost 1 base, J lost 7 bases, and 7 bases stayed unmatched. Germline V CDR1 and CDR2: KGHDR, SFDVKD. The CDR3 spans 16 residues. Here the CDR3 reads CATSDFGQGIGNEQFF. The CDR3 nucleotides read TGTGCCACCAGTGATTTCGGACAGGGGATCGGGAATGAGCAGTTCTTC.

There are many counts of this clonotype. The chain carries TRBV20-1 and TRBJ1-1; D is unresolved. The V gene's germline CDR1 is DFQATT and CDR2 SNEGSKA (reference sequence). V was trimmed by 3 bases and J by 7 bases, leaving 12 bases between them. CDR3 length: 12 amino acids. CDR3 residues: CSASWAAREAFF. The CDR3, as DNA: TGCAGTGCTAGTTGGGCAGCTCGTGAAGCTTTCTTT.

This clonotype was picked up a small number of times. The chain employs TRBV5-1 and TRBJ1-1; TRBD1 might be the D (5 bases). There are 14 residues in the CDR3. CDR1 is SGHRS and CDR2 is YFSETQ in the germline V gene. V was shortened by 2 bases and J by 3 bases, with 11 bases between the two germline ends. The CDR3 region is CASSFMGVDTEAFF. The CDR3 DNA sequence: TGCGCCAGCAGCTTTATGGGGGTTGACACTGAAGCTTTCTTT. Based on the CDR3 plus reference TRBV5-1 and TRBJ1-1, the full variable domain is KAGVTQTPRYLIKTRGQQVTLSCSPISGHRSVSWYQQTPGQGLQFLFEYFSETQRNKGNFPGRFSGRQFSNSRSEMNVSTLELGDSALYLCASSFMGVDTEAFFGQGTRLTVV.

This clonotype has a single count. J is TRBJ1-6 and V is TRBV20-1; no definite D call. The V and J ends lost 1 base and 5 bases respectively, with 6 bases between them. Germline CDR1 and CDR2: DFQATT and SNEGSKA (reference sequence). The CDR3 runs to 13 residues. CDR3 loop: CSARGRDNSPLHF. The CDR3 nucleotides read TGCAGTGCTAGAGGGAGGGATAATTCACCCCTCCACTTT.

V and J are TRBV12-3 or TRBV12-4 and TRBJ1-3, with 7 bases aligning to TRBD1. This CDR3 is 14 amino acids long. V shed 7 bases and J 3 bases; nucleotides not matched to a gene: 6. The CDR3 is CASTLQGGGNTIYF. Here the CDR3 DNA reads TGTGCCAGCACCCTGCAGGGGGGTGGAAACACCATATATTTT.

This clonotype occurred a few times. CDR3 DNA sequence: TGCAGTGCCAGCGTCGGGTATACGCAGTATTTT. Its translation: CSASVGYTQYF. The chain employs TRBV20-1 and TRBJ2-3; D uncertain. Germline V gives CDR1 DFQATT, CDR2 SNEGSKA (reference sequence). The V and J ends lost 6 bases and 7 bases respectively, with 11 bases between them. The CDR3 is 11 amino acids.

This clonotype was seen a handful of times. The genes are TRBV3-1 and TRBJ1-1, with D unresolved. Per the germline V gene, CDR1 is LGHDT and CDR2 is YNNKEL (reference sequence). V lost 1 base and J 5 bases, leaving 8 bases between the germline ends. The CDR3 is made up of 13 amino acids. CDR3 protein: CASSQVVRTEAFF. CDR3 bases: TGTGCCAGCAGCCAAGTAGTGAGGACTGAAGCTTTCTTT.

This clonotype was recorded a few times. J is TRBJ1-3 and V is TRBV3-1, with a weak D call TRBD1 (6 bases). Trimming shortened V by 0 bases and J by 1 base, and 13 bases separated the two germline ends. The CDR3 has 17 residues. CDR1 is LGHDT, CDR2 YNNKEL, per germline (reference sequence). The CDR3 here is CASSQDAGALSGNTIYF. CDR3 coding DNA: TGTGCCAGCAGCCAAGATGCAGGGGCACTATCTGGAAACACCATATATTTT.

The genes are TRBV6-1 and TRBJ1-4; 8 bases map to TRBD1. Germline-derived CDR1 and CDR2 are MNHNS and SASEGT. There are 12 residues in the CDR3. V dropped 7 bases and J dropped 8; count of bases not matched to a gene: 3. CDR3 sequence reads: CASTWTGEKLFF. The CDR3 region has the DNA TGTGCCAGCACCTGGACAGGGGAAAAACTGTTTTTT.

The rearrangement links TRBV20-1 to TRBJ1-2, with 12 bases that match TRBD1. In germline, CDR1 is DFQATT, CDR2 SNEGSKA (reference sequence). The CDR3 is made up of 15 amino acids. With V trimmed by 1 base and J by 6 bases, 6 bases remained unmatched. CDR3 region: CSARVPGQGANGYTF. As DNA, the CDR3 is TGCAGTGCTAGAGTGCCGGGACAGGGGGCGAATGGCTACACCTTC.

In its sample, this clonotype was seen a few times. V is TRBV3-1 and J is TRBJ2-2; D is undetermined. Trimming took off 3 bases at V and 7 bases at J, with 6 bases between the two ends. This CDR3 spans 12 amino acids. The germline V gene encodes CDR1 LGHDT and CDR2 YNNKEL (reference sequence). The DNA for the CDR3 is TGTGCCAGCAGCCAGCCGCACGGGGAGCTGTTTTTT. This translates into CASSQPHGELFF.

The chain employs TRBV12-3 or TRBV12-4 and TRBJ1-1; tentative D call: TRBD1 (5 bases). CDR3 size: 13 residues. The germline V and J ends were trimmed by 5 bases and 3 bases, with 10 bases remaining between them. The chain's CDR3 is CASSPGEDTEAFF. The CDR3 DNA is TGTGCCAGCAGTCCGGGGGAGGACACTGAAGCTTTCTTT.

V gene TRBV24-1 combines with J gene TRBJ2-1; 14 bases fit TRBD2. Germline CDR1 reads KGHDR; CDR2 reads SFDVKD. V lost 2 bases to trimming and J lost 6 bases; unmatched junction nucleotides: 5. The CDR3 length is 17 residues. The CDR3 spells CATSDSPGLAGANEQFF. The CDR3 DNA reads as TGTGCCACCAGTGATTCACCGGGACTAGCGGGAGCCAATGAGCAGTTCTTC.

This chain uses TRBV5-1 with TRBJ1-1; 10 bases match TRBD1. This CDR3 is 15 amino acids long. Germline lookup yields CDR1 SGHRS and CDR2 YFSETQ. Germline trimming cut 4 bases from V and 5 bases from J; bases unmatched to any gene: 8. CDR3 DNA: TGCGCCAGCAGCCTCGTGACAGGGGGCATTACTGAAGCTTTCTTT. The encoded protein is CASSLVTGGITEAFF.

The chain combines TRBV2 with TRBJ2-3; D not resolved. Trimming stripped 8 bases from V and 5 bases from J, with 5 bases between. This CDR3 region has 10 residues. Germline CDR1 is SNHLY and CDR2 is FYNNEI. CDR3 amino acids: CASEEDTQYF. CDR3 in DNA: TGTGCCAGCGAAGAAGATACGCAGTATTTT.

This clonotype was observed a few times. The rearrangement joins TRBV12-3 or TRBV12-4 to TRBJ2-2; 16 bases are a match to TRBD2. The CDR3 spans 19 residues. After removal of 5 bases from V and 1 base from J, the junction contained 7 bases not matched to a gene. CDR3 nucleotides: TGTGCCAGCAGTCCCGGGACTAGCGGGAGGGTCGAGAACACCGGGGAGCTGTTTTTT. Its protein product is CASSPGTSGRVENTGELFF.

The V call is TRBV12-3 or TRBV12-4, the J call TRBJ1-2; TRBD1 is a possible D gene (5 bases). Trimming removed 7 bases at V and 5 bases at J, with 14 bases between. The CDR3 consists of 13 residues. CDR3 in amino acids: CASTPDSGYGYTF. The CDR3 DNA sequence: TGTGCCAGCACCCCTGACAGCGGGTATGGCTACACCTTC.